This T cell receptor beta chain was found in a study of blood T cell repertoires in COVID-19 (TCRdb year 2020). About the investigation overall: Collaborator samples came from the United States, Italy and Spain and covered acute and convalescent phases of COVID-19. The material from the prospective study consisted of cDNA or gDNA derived from T cells, B-cell-depleted T cells, or PBMCs. Deeply sampled blood TCRbeta repertoires from subjects exposed to, actively infected with, or recovered from COVID-19 were included in the dataset. The repertoires were released in a freely available public database meant as a resource for research on the immune response to SARS-CoV-2. Samples were obtained from the ongoing ImmuneRACE study (first 160 participants) and from over a thousand subjects provided by 6 global collaborators. A de-identified subject ID, COVID-19 status, age in years and sex were almost always included in the sample metadata. Where available, HLA class I and class II types were taken from metadata supplied by the sample provider and were not determined by assay-based typing.

With respect to this clone: It has no known antigen specificity. No qualities accompany the bases; no much larger clone lies one base away.

Study-level results and caveats: The quantity of clinical and demographic metadata differed by source and by participant and was supplied without curation.

The CDR1 and CDR2 encoded by the germline V gene (reference sequence) are WNHNN and SYGVQD. Inclusive of the bounding cysteine and phenylalanine, the CDR3 is 15 residues long. Only the CDR3 region is kept as DNA, spanning 45 bases read in frame from base 1. Cut back by 8 bases and 1 base, the V and J ends lie 14 bases apart. TCRbeta CDR3 regions were amplified from genomic DNA using the immunoSEQ Assay, a bias-controlled multiplex PCR. For the original study's pipeline: Within the assay, amplification of reference gene primers was used to estimate how many nucleated cells each sample contained. To quantify the absolute abundance of each unique TCRbeta CDR3 rearrangement, sequence reads were collapsed and filtered. For each sample, productive Simpson clonality was calculated as the square root of Simpson's diversity index across productive rearrangements. Sourced from immuneACCESS, this table was stored by TCRdb with only in-frame sequences that have V and J called. A share of the clones is absent; for the studies checked, an unresolved V gene accounts for under half, and the remainder has no known explanation. D and trimming were read from the DNA, whereas the V and J calls and clone size are those reported in that table. The sample table contains about 240,000 clones; only one count was recorded for roughly 80% of them. The top ten clones comprise about 3.2% of the sample.

Whole blood was collected in K2EDTA tubes by collaborating institutions according to the institutions' own protocols. For TCRbeta analysis, collaborator samples were shipped as frozen whole blood, as isolated PBMCs, or as DNA extracted from either sample type. The TCR was taken from a woman under 30 with acute or convalescent COVID-19. The material sequenced was peripheral blood. Recombination linked TRBV10-1 to TRBJ2-2; the best D guess is TRBD2, with 6 bases matching. The CDR3 loop reads CASALGLLNTGELFF. At the DNA level, the sequence is TGCGCCAGCGCATTGGGACTCTTGAACACCGGGGAGCTGTTTTTT.